The rows below give T cell receptor beta chains drawn from one sample of a study of Ad26.COV2.S vaccination and SARS-CoV-2 variants. Sequencing was performed with immunoSEQ multiplex PCR; in TCRdb, only in-frame clones are kept and a portion is missing. The sample holds 300,000 to 450,000 clones, roughly nine tenths seen once. Sample: peripheral blood, taken after recovery from COVID-19. These receptors originate from a human donor who had recovered from COVID-19. CDR3s include the opening cysteine and the closing phenylalanine or tryptophan. The order of the fields is J gene, D gene, clone size, V gene, CDR3 DNA, CDR3 protein. The D gene is left open where the match is weak. Not every row has a clone size; where given, it reads once, few, many or a size class.

j_call: TRBJ2-5
d_call: .
clone_size: once
v_call: TRBV9
cdr3_nt: TGTGCCAGCAGCGTAGAAGGTTTAGGGACCCAGTACTTC
cdr3_aa: CASSVEGLGTQYF

j_call: TRBJ2-3
d_call: TRBD1
clone_size: .
v_call: TRBV25-1
cdr3_nt: TGTGCCAGCAGTGAAAGGGTACAGGGGACGAATAGCACAGATACGCAGTATTTT
cdr3_aa: CASSERVQGTNSTDTQYF

j_call: TRBJ1-6
d_call: TRBD1
clone_size: .
v_call: TRBV2
cdr3_nt: TGTGCCAGCAGGGGACAGGAGCTAACTAATTCACCCCTCCACTTT
cdr3_aa: CASRGQELTNSPLHF

j_call: TRBJ1-4
d_call: .
clone_size: once
v_call: TRBV7-9
cdr3_nt: TGTGCCAGCAGCTTAGGGGTGCGAGGGGAAAAACTGTTTTTT
cdr3_aa: CASSLGVRGEKLFF

j_call: TRBJ2-1
d_call: TRBD1
clone_size: .
v_call: TRBV27
cdr3_nt: TGTGCCAGCAGCCCTCGCGGGGACAGGGGATGGGGGCAGTTCTTC
cdr3_aa: CASSPRGDRGWGQFF

j_call: TRBJ2-5
d_call: .
clone_size: .
v_call: TRBV18
cdr3_nt: TGTGCCAGCTCACCGGCACAGACCCAGTACTTC
cdr3_aa: CASSPAQTQYF

j_call: TRBJ2-7
d_call: .
clone_size: .
v_call: TRBV5-1
cdr3_nt: TGCGCCAGCAGCTCTCGGACTTTCTCCTACGAGCAGTACTTC
cdr3_aa: CASSSRTFSYEQYF

j_call: TRBJ2-6
d_call: TRBD1
clone_size: .
v_call: TRBV29-1
cdr3_nt: TGCAGCGTTGGGGACAGGGGGCTCTCTGGGGCCAACGTCCTGACTTTC
cdr3_aa: CSVGDRGLSGANVLTF

j_call: TRBJ2-2
d_call: .
clone_size: .
v_call: TRBV4-3
cdr3_nt: TGCGCCAGCAGCCAAGATACCGGGGCGGGCACCGGGGAGCTGTTTTTT
cdr3_aa: CASSQDTGAGTGELFF

j_call: TRBJ2-1
d_call: TRBD2
clone_size: .
v_call: TRBV12-5
cdr3_nt: TGTGCTAGTGGTTTGAAACTAGCGGGGGGGTTTACCTACAATGAGCAGTTCTTC
cdr3_aa: CASGLKLAGGFTYNEQFF

j_call: TRBJ2-7
d_call: .
clone_size: .
v_call: TRBV9
cdr3_nt: TGTGCCAGCAGCGTACAAGCAGGGGACTACGAGCAGTACTTC
cdr3_aa: CASSVQAGDYEQYF

j_call: TRBJ2-3
d_call: .
clone_size: once
v_call: TRBV9
cdr3_nt: TGTGCCAGCAATACGGGAGGGGGCTTGGATACGCAGTATTTT
cdr3_aa: CASNTGGGLDTQYF

j_call: TRBJ2-5
d_call: .
clone_size: once
v_call: TRBV5-1
cdr3_nt: TGCGCCAGCACCCAGCGAGGGGCTGGTAAAGAGACCCAGTACTTC
cdr3_aa: CASTQRGAGKETQYF

j_call: TRBJ2-3
d_call: TRBD2
clone_size: .
v_call: TRBV3-1/TRBV3-2
cdr3_nt: TGTGCCAGCAGCCGGGGACTAGCGGGGGGCACAGATACGCAGTATTTT
cdr3_aa: CASSRGLAGGTDTQYF

j_call: TRBJ2-7
d_call: .
clone_size: .
v_call: TRBV10-3
cdr3_nt: TGTGCCATCAGTGGTCAGTTCTCAGGACCCTACGAGCAGTACTTC
cdr3_aa: CAISGQFSGPYEQYF

j_call: TRBJ2-1
d_call: .
clone_size: .
v_call: TRBV2
cdr3_nt: TGTGCCAGCAGTAAAGAGAGGGGATCCTACAATGAGCAGTTCTTC
cdr3_aa: CASSKERGSYNEQFF

j_call: TRBJ2-7
d_call: TRBD1
clone_size: .
v_call: TRBV7-9
cdr3_nt: TGTGCCAGCAGCCCTCCCGCAGGGGGCTACGAGCAGTACTTC
cdr3_aa: CASSPPAGGYEQYF

j_call: TRBJ1-2
d_call: .
clone_size: .
v_call: TRBV2
cdr3_nt: TGTGCCAGCAGTGAAGATGGTGGCTACACCTTC
cdr3_aa: CASSEDGGYTF

j_call: TRBJ1-1
d_call: TRBD1
clone_size: .
v_call: TRBV13
cdr3_nt: TGTGCCAGCAGCTGGGGGACAGGGACTGAAGCTTTCTTT
cdr3_aa: CASSWGTGTEAFF

j_call: TRBJ1-1
d_call: .
clone_size: few
v_call: TRBV5-1
cdr3_nt: TGCGCCAGCAGCTTGGGCAGGGAGACTGAAGCTTTCTTT
cdr3_aa: CASSLGRETEAFF

j_call: TRBJ1-5
d_call: .
clone_size: once
v_call: TRBV10-2
cdr3_nt: TGCGCCAGCAGTGAAACGGGAGGGGGATCTCAGCCCCAGCATTTT
cdr3_aa: CASSETGGGSQPQHF

j_call: TRBJ1-2
d_call: .
clone_size: .
v_call: TRBV6-5
cdr3_nt: TGTGCCAGCAGCGACCAGGGCCGTGGCTACACCTTC
cdr3_aa: CASSDQGRGYTF

j_call: TRBJ2-3
d_call: TRBD2
clone_size: .
v_call: TRBV7-6
cdr3_nt: TGTGCCAGCAGCCGCCTAGCGGGGGGGCGAGATACGCAGTATTTT
cdr3_aa: CASSRLAGGRDTQYF

j_call: TRBJ2-2
d_call: .
clone_size: .
v_call: TRBV7-9
cdr3_nt: TGTGCCAGCAGCTTAGGATCGAACACCGGGGAGCTGTTTTTT
cdr3_aa: CASSLGSNTGELFF

j_call: TRBJ1-2
d_call: .
clone_size: .
v_call: TRBV5-4
cdr3_nt: TGTGCCAGCAGCTTGTCCGGGACCGCGGCCAGGGGCTACACCTTC
cdr3_aa: CASSLSGTAARGYTF

j_call: TRBJ1-1
d_call: TRBD1
clone_size: .
v_call: TRBV6-2/TRBV6-3
cdr3_nt: TGTGCCAGCAGTTACTCAGGCCTCCGACAGGGGTGGAGCACTGAAGCTTTCTTT
cdr3_aa: CASSYSGLRQGWSTEAFF

j_call: TRBJ2-5
d_call: TRBD2
clone_size: .
v_call: TRBV7-2
cdr3_nt: TGTGCCAGCAGCTTAGGTTCCAGCGGGGGGTGGGAGACCCAGTACTTC
cdr3_aa: CASSLGSSGGWETQYF

j_call: TRBJ1-1
d_call: .
clone_size: .
v_call: TRBV2
cdr3_nt: TGTGCCAGCAGTGAAATGGGGGGGCAAAACACTGAAGCTTTCTTT
cdr3_aa: CASSEMGGQNTEAFF